A selection of T cell receptor beta chains follows, all from one sample in a study of T cell repertoires in cytomegalovirus infection. In TCRdb, the reads were re-called with MiXCR into one record per CDR3 protein. The table shows roughly 630,000 distinct CDR3 sequences, with 24% occurring only once. Sequences were obtained from CD8+ T cells from PBMCs. The receptors were sampled from a human donor in good health (CMV status not recorded). Some clones in this sample may be carry-over from other donors' samples. Both conserved end residues are part of each CDR3. The D gene is left open where the match is weak. The listing skips clone size in some rows; elsewhere it reads once, few, many or a size class.

j_call v_call d_call clone_size cdr3_nt cdr3_aa
TRBJ1-5 TRBV4-2 - - TGTGCCAGCAGCCAAGTACAGAGGGCCGATCAGCCCCAGCATTTT CASSQVQRADQPQHF
TRBJ1-1 TRBV28 TRBD1 - TGTGCCAGCACCCAGGGGGGAGAAGCTTTCTTT CASTQGGEAFF
TRBJ2-2 TRBV27 - - TGTGCCAGCAGTACCGGGACGAACACCGGGGAGCTGTTTTTT CASSTGTNTGELFF
TRBJ2-3 TRBV20-1 TRBD2 many TGCAGTGCTAGAGCCCGACTAGCCGATTTCCCCACAGATACGCAGTATTTT CSARARLADFPTDTQYF
TRBJ2-1 TRBV7-9 TRBD1 - TGTGCCAGCAGCCTCGGACAGGGGGACGATGAGCAGTTCTTC CASSLGQGDDEQFF
TRBJ1-1 TRBV9 - few TGTGCCAGCAGCGTAGAGGGGGATGAAGCTTTCTTT CASSVEGDEAFF
TRBJ1-2 TRBV7-8 - many TGTGCCAGCAGCTTCAAAAACAAGGACGGCTACACCTTC CASSFKNKDGYTF
TRBJ2-1 TRBV5-5 TRBD1 few TGTGCCAGCAGCTTAAAGGACAGGGGTGCCTACAATGAGCAGTTCTTC CASSLKDRGAYNEQFF
TRBJ1-1 TRBV6-2/TRBV6-3 - once TGTGCCAGCATTCCCCCCGGGGGGTCTGAAGCTTTCTTT CASIPPGGSEAFF
TRBJ2-1 TRBV19 - - TGTGCCAGTAGTATAGGGCAGAGAATCTACAATGAGCAGTTCTTC CASSIGQRIYNEQFF
TRBJ2-3 TRBV19 - - TGTGCCAGTAAGCAGGATACAGATACGCAGTATTTT CASKQDTDTQYF
TRBJ2-5 TRBV12-3/TRBV12-4 - few TGTGCCAGCATCCCGGCGGCGGGGGAGACCCAGTACTTC CASIPAAGETQYF
TRBJ2-5 TRBV7-9 - few TGTGCCAGCAGCGAGGACACCCGCCTCCAAGAGACCCAGTACTTC CASSEDTRLQETQYF
TRBJ1-5 TRBV6-2/TRBV6-3 - few TGTGCCAGCAGTTACTCCAGGACAACTCAGCCCCAGCATTTT CASSYSRTTQPQHF
TRBJ1-1 TRBV12-3/TRBV12-4 TRBD1 - TGTGTCAGCCCCCCGGGACAGGGATATGACACTGAAGCTTTCTTT CVSPPGQGYDTEAFF
TRBJ2-3 TRBV7-7 - many TGTGCTAGCAGCTTATTTCGGGGGGATACGCAGTATTTT CASSLFRGDTQYF
TRBJ1-1 TRBV7-2 - many TGTGCCAGCAGCTTTAGTAGTTACACTGAAGCTTTCTTT CASSFSSYTEAFF
TRBJ2-1 TRBV12-3/TRBV12-4 - - TGTGTCAGCAGCAACGGGGGACGGAATGAGCAGTTCTTC CVSSNGGRNEQFF
TRBJ2-5 TRBV6-2/TRBV6-3 TRBD2 - TGTGCCAGCAGTTACGTGCGGGGGGCCCAAGAGACCCAGTACTTC CASSYVRGAQETQYF
TRBJ2-3 TRBV20-1 TRBD2 few TGCAGTGCCGGACTAGCGGGGGGCACAGATACGCAGTATTTT CSAGLAGGTDTQYF
TRBJ2-1 TRBV7-8 - many TGTGCCAGCAGCTTTCCCAGCTCCTACAATGAGCAGTTCTTC CASSFPSSYNEQFF
TRBJ2-7 TRBV29-1 - - TGCAGCGTACGGGACGGGGAGAGACACGAGCAGTACTTC CSVRDGERHEQYF
TRBJ2-3 TRBV7-9 TRBD2 - TGTGCCAGCAACAAGGTAGCGGGGGAGGATACGCAGTATTTT CASNKVAGEDTQYF
TRBJ1-1 TRBV29-1 - - TGCAGCGTTCCCAGGGGCGCGACTGAAGCTTTCTTT CSVPRGATEAFF
TRBJ2-1 TRBV29-1 TRBD2 - TGCAGCGTTGAGGCCCCCGGGGGGAGATACAAACCGGAGCAGTTCTTC CSVEAPGGRYKPEQFF
TRBJ1-1 TRBV6-5 TRBD1 - TGTGCCAGCAGTCACAAGGACAGGGGACTGAACCTTGGGGCTTTCTTT CASSHKDRGLNLGAFF
TRBJ2-4 TRBV28 - - TGTGCCAGCAAAACCCGGTGGAACATTCAGTACTTC CASKTRWNIQYF
TRBJ1-2 TRBV20-1 TRBD1 - TGCAGTGCTAGTGACAGGGGCGATGGCTACACCTTC CSASDRGDGYTF
TRBJ1-6 TRBV15 - few TGTGCCACCAGCAGAGAAGACACCAATAATTCACCCCTCCACTTT CATSREDTNNSPLHF
TRBJ2-3 TRBV11-3 - - TGTGCCAGCAGCTCCTCCGGACGAGGGACAGATACGCAGTATTTT CASSSSGRGTDTQYF
TRBJ2-1 TRBV2 - few TGTGCCAGCACCGAGGGGGACCCCGGACGGAATGAGCAGTTCTTC CASTEGDPGRNEQFF
TRBJ2-2 TRBV29-1 TRBD1 few TGCAGCGTTGACATGGAAAAGGGCAGGGGGCTGGCCGGGGAGCTGTTTTTT CSVDMEKGRGLAGELFF
TRBJ1-5 TRBV20-1 - few TGCAGTGCCGAGGGGGGGGGTGGGCCCCAGCATTTT CSAEGGGGPQHF
TRBJ2-7 TRBV7-9 - few TGTGCCAGCAGCTCGCAGGACTTCCCCCCGTACGAGCAGTACTTC CASSSQDFPPYEQYF
TRBJ2-3 TRBV12-3/TRBV12-4 - - TGTGCCAGCAGTTTCTTGACTGGGGTGGATACGCAGTATTTT CASSFLTGVDTQYF
TRBJ2-3 TRBV7-4 TRBD1 few TGTGCCAGCAGCTTAGGGGACAGACCCACAGATACGCAGTATTTT CASSLGDRPTDTQYF
TRBJ2-7 TRBV29-1 TRBD1 - TGCAGCGTCGAAACGGGACAGTCGTTTACCTACGAGCAGTACTTC CSVETGQSFTYEQYF